The 17 T cell receptor beta chains in this list originate from one sample, sequenced in a study of identical twins. Via MiXCR, TCRdb re-called the 5' RACE reads, giving one row per CDR3 protein. The data show 150,000 or so distinct CDR3 sequences, roughly 3.2% seen once. Sequencing input: memory T cells sorted from blood. These receptors originate from a man younger than 30 in good health.

This clonotype has at least ten counts. Here the CDR3 DNA reads TGTGCCAGCAGCACTAGTCAGGGGAATGGTCAGCCCCAGCATTTT. Translation gives CASSTSQGNGQPQHF. The chain uses TRBV7-2 and TRBJ1-5, with D tentatively TRBD1 (6 bases). V was shortened by 5 bases and J by 6 bases, with 17 bases between the two germline ends. Germline lookup yields CDR1 SGHTA and CDR2 FQGNSA. The CDR3 covers 15 residues.

In its sample, this clonotype was seen many times. V usage is TRBV18 and J usage is TRBJ1-5, with unresolved D. The CDR3 totals 16 residues. From germline, CDR1 is KGHSH and CDR2 LQKENI. The V and J ends lost 2 bases and 2 bases respectively, with 13 bases between them. The CDR3 loop reads CASSPLAAGGNQPQHF. CDR3 DNA sequence: TGTGCCAGCTCACCATTGGCAGCTGGTGGCAATCAGCCCCAGCATTTT.

Ten or more counts support this clonotype. The chain joins TRBV12-3 or TRBV12-4 to TRBJ1-4, with 8 bases lining up with TRBD1. This CDR3 is 14 amino acids long. V lost 5 bases to trimming and J lost 5 bases; unmatched junction nucleotides: 4. Here the CDR3 DNA reads TGTGCCAGCAGTCCGGGGGACAGGAATGAAAAACTGTTTTTT. Translated, it gives CASSPGDRNEKLFF.

The chain couples TRBV5-1 to TRBJ2-5, with D possibly being TRBD1 (6 bases). Trimming removed 6 bases at V and 5 bases at J, with 14 bases between. Germline assignment: CDR1 SGHRS and CDR2 YFSETQ. This CDR3 is built from 13 residues. The CDR3 DNA is TGCGCCAGCAAACAGGGTAGTCTTGAGACCCAGTACTTC. Translating it yields CASKQGSLETQYF. Drawing the rest from reference TRBV5-1 and TRBJ2-5, the complete variable domain is KAGVTQTPRYLIKTRGQQVTLSCSPISGHRSVSWYQQTPGQGLQFLFEYFSETQRNKGNFPGRFSGRQFSNSRSEMNVSTLELGDSALYLCASKQGSLETQYFGPGTRLLVL.

This clonotype was recorded many times. The V and J genes are TRBV7-2 and TRBJ1-3; 9 nucleotides line up with TRBD1. V gave up 4 bases and J gave up 5 bases; unmatched junction bases: 9. Germline lookup yields CDR1 SGHTA and CDR2 FQGNSA. The CDR3 covers 16 residues. CDR3 loop: CASSSRDRARRNTIYF. Here the CDR3 DNA reads TGTGCCAGCAGCTCCCGGGACAGGGCCCGGAGAAACACCATATATTTT.

This clonotype was observed many times. The V call is TRBV3-1, the J call TRBJ1-5, with TRBD1 matching over 7 bases. Trimming cost V 8 bases and J 5 bases; bases outside gene matches: 12. The CDR3 runs to 15 residues. The germline V gene has CDR1 LGHDT and CDR2 YNNKEL (reference sequence). CDR3 loop: CASSRTRGSDQPQHF. The CDR3 DNA sequence: TGTGCCAGCTCCCGAACCAGGGGGTCGGATCAGCCCCAGCATTTT.

This clonotype was seen at least ten times. This chain connects TRBV5-4 to TRBJ2-2; TRBD1 is a possible D gene (6 bases). Trimming took 0 bases from V and 5 from J, leaving 11 bases between them. CDR3 length: 15 residues. Per the germline V gene, CDR1 is SGHNT and CDR2 is YYREEE (reference sequence). The CDR3 nucleotides read TGTGCCAGCAGCTTGGTAACAGGGTGGACCGGGGAGCTGTTTTTT. Translation gives CASSLVTGWTGELFF.

This clonotype came up many times. The V gene is TRBV5-1, the J gene TRBJ1-6, with a weak D call TRBD1 (6 bases). Trimming stripped 4 bases from V and 0 bases from J, with 14 bases between. The CDR3 runs 17 residues. In germline, CDR1 is SGHRS, CDR2 YFSETQ. The CDR3 DNA reads TGCGCCAGCAGCAAGGGGGAATCCATCTCCTATAATTCACCCCTCCACTTT. Amino acids: CASSKGESISYNSPLHF.

This clonotype was seen a handful of times. J is TRBJ2-5 and V is TRBV18; TRBD2 aligns across 12 bases. Germline CDR1 is KGHSH and CDR2 is LQKENI. The CDR3 has 15 residues. With V trimmed by 3 bases and J by 7 bases, 6 bases remained unmatched. The chain's CDR3 is CASSPEGLAGRTQYF. In DNA, the CDR3 is TGTGCCAGCTCACCGGAAGGACTAGCGGGGCGGACCCAGTACTTC. Supplemented by reference TRBV18 and TRBJ2-5, the full variable domain reads NAGVMQNPRHLVRRRGQEARLRCSPMKGHSHVYWYRQLPEEGLKFMVYLQKENIIDESGMPKERFSAEFPKEGPSILRIQQVVRGDSAAYFCASSPEGLAGRTQYFGPGTRLLVL.

This clonotype was detected ten times or more. The V call is TRBV19, the J call TRBJ2-7; the D gene is possibly TRBD2 (5 bases). Germline assignment: CDR1 LNHDA and CDR2 SQIVND (reference sequence). V shed 7 bases and J shed 4 bases, with 20 bases lying between them. This CDR3 is built from 15 residues. The CDR3 here is CASTPKREKMYEQYF. CDR3 nucleotides: TGTGCCAGTACCCCGAAGAGGGAGAAGATGTACGAGCAGTACTTC. Drawing the rest from reference TRBV19 and TRBJ2-7, the complete variable domain is DGGITQSPKYLFRKEGQNVTLSCEQNLNHDAMYWYRQDPGQGLRLIYYSQIVNDFQKGDIAEGYSVSREKKESFPLTVTSAQKNPTAFYLCASTPKREKMYEQYFGPGTRLTVT.

At least ten counts were recorded for this clonotype. The J gene is TRBJ2-2, the V gene TRBV24-1; D unclear. The CDR3 is made up of 14 amino acids. CDR1 KGHDR and CDR2 SFDVKD come from the germline V gene. Trimming cost V 5 bases and J 4 bases, with 10 bases left between them. Here the CDR3 reads CATSVASITGELFF. For the CDR3, the DNA is TGTGCCACCAGTGTGGCCAGTATCACCGGGGAGCTGTTTTTT.

In this sample, this clonotype turned up many times. The chain joins TRBV4-2 to TRBJ1-1; TRBD1 agrees at 7 bases. Germline trimming cut 4 bases from V and 10 bases from J; bases unmatched to any gene: 18. The CDR3 extends over 16 amino acids. CDR1 and CDR2 (germline): LGHNA, YNFKEQ. CDR3 in amino acids: CASSRFSDAGGMGAFF. The CDR3 nucleotides are TGTGCCAGCAGCCGATTTAGTGATGCAGGGGGTATGGGAGCTTTCTTT.

The table lists this clonotype with many counts. The J gene is TRBJ2-1, the V gene TRBV28, with TRBD2 identical over 11 bases. Germline V gives CDR1 MDHEN, CDR2 SYDVKM. Germline trimming cut 8 bases from V and 2 bases from J; bases unmatched to any gene: 5. This CDR3 comprises 15 residues. The CDR3 region has the DNA TGTGCCAGCCTAGCGGGAGGTCTTACCTACAATGAGCAGTTCTTC. Protein sequence: CASLAGGLTYNEQFF.

This clonotype was observed many times. The chain employs TRBV6-5 and TRBJ2-1; D gene unclear. From germline, CDR1 is MNHEY and CDR2 SVGAGI. Trimming stripped 5 bases from V and 7 bases from J, with 6 bases between. The length of the CDR3 is 11 residues. The CDR3 nucleotides are TGTGCCAGCAGTGCGAGGAATGAGCAGTTCTTC. Amino acid sequence: CASSARNEQFF.

This clonotype has at least ten counts. This rearrangement joins TRBV7-8 to TRBJ2-1; 9 nucleotides match TRBD1. CDR1 is SGHVS, CDR2 FQNEAQ, per germline. V was pared by 6 bases and J by 8 bases, with 8 bases of the junction left unmatched. The CDR3 length is 14 residues. This CDR3 is CASRKSGQGDEQFF. The CDR3 region has the DNA TGTGCCAGCAGGAAATCGGGACAGGGAGATGAGCAGTTCTTC.

This clonotype was seen at least ten times. The chain couples TRBV9 to TRBJ2-2, with D possibly called TRBD1 or TRBD2 (6 bases each). This CDR3 spans 15 amino acids. V gave up 4 bases and J gave up 4 bases, with 14 bases separating them. Germline CDR1 is SGDLS and CDR2 is YYNGEE. This CDR3 is CASSIRGVGTGELFF. The CDR3 DNA follows: TGTGCCAGCAGCATAAGGGGGGTCGGCACCGGGGAGCTGTTTTTT.

In this sample, this clonotype turned up many times. The chain is built from TRBV6-1 and TRBJ1-6; D is possibly TRBD1 (6 bases). Germline CDR1 reads MNHNS; CDR2 reads SASEGT. V lost 0 bases to trimming and J lost 0 bases, with 15 bases between them. The CDR3 is made up of 19 amino acids. CDR3 in DNA: TGTGCCAGCAGTGAAGCGACAGGACTCCAAAGCTCCTATAATTCACCCCTCCACTTT. Protein sequence: CASSEATGLQSSYNSPLHF.